One sample yielded the 26 T cell receptor beta chains listed below, sequenced in a study of cytomegalovirus exposure and HLA in healthy donors. TCRdb's table, derived via immunoSEQ multiplex PCR, lists solely in-frame clones and lacks some. The sample holds 150,000 to 170,000 clones, just over 85% seen once. The specimen was PBMCs. The receptor source for this set is a human donor in good health.

The chain employs TRBV27 and TRBJ2-2, with 7 bases that match TRBD2. Germline loops: CDR1 MNHEY, CDR2 SMNVEV (reference sequence). V shed 6 bases and J 6 bases; nucleotides not matched to a gene: 7. The length of the CDR3 is 14 residues. The DNA for the CDR3 is TGTGCCAGCAGCCATAAGGCGGGAGCCGGGGAGCTGTTTTTT. Its protein product is CASSHKAGAGELFF.

The gene calls are TRBV14 and TRBJ2-2; TRBD1 might be the D (5 bases). This CDR3 comprises 16 residues. The V end lost 4 bases, the J end lost 1 base, and 13 bases lay between the germline ends. Germline V gene lookup returns CDR1 SGHDN and CDR2 FVKESK. The CDR3 coding sequence is TGTGCCAGCAGCCCACTGGGGCCCTTGAACACCGGGGAGCTGTTTTTT. Amino acids: CASSPLGPLNTGELFF.

This clone was recorded only once. The chain joins TRBV30 to TRBJ2-1; D possibly corresponds to TRBD2 (5 bases). The V end was cut by 2 bases, the J end by 0 bases, with 11 bases between. Per the germline V gene, CDR1 is GTSNPN and CDR2 is SVGIG (reference sequence). The CDR3 is 15 residues long. The CDR3 protein is CAWSTSRGSYNEQFF. In nucleotides, the CDR3 is TGTGCCTGGAGTACCTCCCGGGGCTCCTACAATGAGCAGTTCTTC.

This clone has a single count. The chain couples TRBV30 to TRBJ1-2, with 7 bases identical to TRBD1. This CDR3 spans 12 amino acids. Per germline, CDR1 GTSNPN and CDR2 SVGIG (reference sequence). V was pared by 6 bases and J by 7 bases, with 8 bases of the junction left unmatched. The CDR3 DNA follows: TGTGCCTGTAATCGACAGGGTGTTGGCTACACCTTC. Amino acid sequence: CACNRQGVGYTF.

In its sample, this clone was seen a few times. This chain connects TRBV7-9 to TRBJ2-2; D is perhaps TRBD2 (6 bases). V lost 5 bases to trimming and J lost 13 bases, with 11 bases between them. Germline V gives CDR1 SEHNR, CDR2 FQNEAQ (reference sequence). This CDR3 has 11 residues. This CDR3 reads CASSPSGRLFF. DNA of the CDR3: TGTGCCAGCAGCCCAAGCGGGCGGCTGTTTTTT.

The chain links TRBV30 to TRBJ2-7, with 7 bases matching TRBD1. Germline values: CDR1 GTSNPN, CDR2 SVGIG (reference sequence). The CDR3 is 15 residues long. V lost 0 bases, J lost 1 base, and 6 bases stayed unmatched. CDR3: CAWSVPTGISYEQYF. CDR3 DNA: TGTGCCTGGAGTGTACCGACAGGGATTTCCTACGAGCAGTACTTC.

V gene TRBV2 combines with J gene TRBJ2-7, with D tentatively TRBD1 (5 bases). The CDR3 consists of 18 residues. Trimming cost V 1 base and J 1 base, with 20 bases left between them. In germline, CDR1 is SNHLY, CDR2 FYNNEI. In DNA, the CDR3 is TGTGCCAGCAGTGAAGGGGGATTAGGAGCAGGGATTTCCTACGAGCAGTACTTC. Its protein is CASSEGGLGAGISYEQYF. Together with reference TRBV2 and TRBJ2-7, the CDR3 gives the full variable domain: EPEVTQTPSHQVTQMGQEVILRCVPISNHLYFYWYRQILGQKVEFLVSFYNNEISEKSEIFDDQFSVERPDGSNFTLKIRSTKLEDSAMYFCASSEGGLGAGISYEQYFGPGTRLTVT.

CDR3 residues: CASKRDTNNEQFF. The CDR3 nucleotides are TGTGCCAGCAAGCGGGACACCAACAATGAGCAGTTCTTC. This chain uses TRBV2 with TRBJ2-1; D perhaps matches TRBD2 (7 bases). CDR1 is SNHLY and CDR2 is FYNNEI in the germline V gene. V shed 7 bases and J shed 5 bases, with 12 bases lying between them. This CDR3 has 13 residues.

V and J are TRBV2 and TRBJ1-5; no clear D. The CDR3 contains 14 residues. CDR1 and CDR2 (germline): SNHLY, FYNNEI. Trimming stripped 3 bases from V and 10 bases from J, with 16 bases between. CDR3 coding DNA: TGTGCCAGCAGTGATGGAGCGCGGGTCGGACCCCAGCATTTT. Protein sequence: CASSDGARVGPQHF.

The chain carries TRBV11-2 and TRBJ1-3, with TRBD1 identical over 7 bases. Looked up from germline, CDR1 is SGHAT and CDR2 is FQNNGV. The CDR3 has 15 amino acids. The ends lost 2 bases at V and 7 bases at J; junction bases unmatched: 8. CDR3 bases: TGTGCCAGCAGCTTAAGGACAGGTGGAGGGAACACCATATATTTT. It encodes CASSLRTGGGNTIYF.

The genes are TRBV29-1 and TRBJ1-1; 8 bases match TRBD1. Germline V gene sequence: CDR1 SQVTM, CDR2 ANQGSEA. The CDR3 length is 16 residues. V was pared by 6 bases and J by 6 bases, with 18 bases of the junction left unmatched. The CDR3 region has the DNA TGCAGCGTCGCGCAGCGGGCAGGGGGCCGGTTTGCTGAAGCTTTCTTT. This sequence encodes CSVAQRAGGRFAEAFF. The entire variable domain, with the rest obtained from reference TRBV29-1 and TRBJ1-1, is as follows: SAVISQKPSRDICQRGTSLTIQCQVDSQVTMMFWYRQQPGQSLTLIATANQGSEATYESGFVIDKFPISRPNLTFSTLTVSNMSPEDSSIYLCSVAQRAGGRFAEAFFGQGTRLTVV.

The CDR3 bases are TGTGCCAGCAGCTCACGAGGCAATGAGCAGTTCTTC. The encoded protein is CASSSRGNEQFF. The rearrangement joins TRBV7-9 to TRBJ2-1, with no clear D. The CDR3 sequence is 12 residues long. The germline gives CDR1 SEHNR, CDR2 FQNEAQ (reference sequence). V dropped 4 bases and J dropped 6 bases, with 7 bases sitting between them.

The chain recombines TRBV4-3 with TRBJ2-5; D not certain. Between the trimmed V and J ends, which lost 0 bases and 2 bases, there was a span of 7 bases. From germline, CDR1 is LGHNA and CDR2 YSLEER. There are 14 residues in the CDR3. This CDR3 is CASSQDDFQETQYF. In DNA, the CDR3 is TGCGCCAGCAGCCAAGATGACTTTCAAGAGACCCAGTACTTC.

The gene calls are TRBV4-1 and TRBJ1-3; 8 nucleotides align to TRBD1. The CDR3 sequence is 18 residues long. V shed 3 bases, J shed 0 bases, and the junction held 10 bases outside the gene matches. The germline V gene has CDR1 MGHRA and CDR2 YSYEKL. The CDR3, as DNA: TGCGCCAGCAGCCAGTACGGACAGGGACCTTACTCTGGAAACACCATATATTTT. Translating it yields CASSQYGQGPYSGNTIYF.

The rearrangement joins TRBV18 to TRBJ2-7, with D possibly being TRBD1 (6 bases). The germline V gene encodes CDR1 KGHSH and CDR2 LQKENI. The CDR3 has 13 amino acids. The ends were cut back, 5 bases at V and 3 bases at J, with 11 bases in the middle. In DNA, the CDR3 is TGTGCCAGCTCATCGGACAGCCTCTACGAGCAGTACTTC. Its protein product is CASSSDSLYEQYF.

This clone was picked up one time. V gene TRBV25-1 combines with J gene TRBJ1-4; 7 positions match TRBD1. V gave up 3 bases and J gave up 5 bases; unmatched junction bases: 6. This CDR3 contains 15 residues. The germline gives CDR1 MGHDK, CDR2 SYGVNS. Here the CDR3 reads CASSDSGTANEKLFF. As DNA, the CDR3 is TGTGCCAGCAGTGATTCCGGGACAGCGAATGAAAAACTGTTTTTT.

This clone has a handful of counts. At the DNA level, this CDR3 is encoded by other sequences in the same sample as well. The chain employs TRBV7-9 and TRBJ1-2; a possible D gene is TRBD1 (5 bases). The CDR3 is made up of 14 amino acids. Per the germline V gene, CDR1 is SEHNR and CDR2 is FQNEAQ (reference sequence). V shed 5 bases and J shed 2 bases, with 12 bases lying between them. CDR3 protein: CASSLGAGNYGYTF. The CDR3 DNA is TGTGCCAGCAGCCTAGGGGCAGGGAACTATGGCTACACCTTC.

The chain couples TRBV5-1 to TRBJ1-2; D gene unclear. The CDR3 is 13 amino acids. CDR1 is SGHRS and CDR2 is YFSETQ in the germline V gene. The germline V and J ends were trimmed by 0 bases and 4 bases, with 7 bases remaining between them. For the CDR3, the DNA is TGCGCCAGCAGCTTGGAAGCCCTCTATGGCTACACCTTC. This codes for CASSLEALYGYTF. Supplemented by reference TRBV5-1 and TRBJ1-2, the full variable domain reads KAGVTQTPRYLIKTRGQQVTLSCSPISGHRSVSWYQQTPGQGLQFLFEYFSETQRNKGNFPGRFSGRQFSNSRSEMNVSTLELGDSALYLCASSLEALYGYTFGSGTRLTVV.

Notes on this clone: At one of its ends the junction is not consistent with the germline gene, which may arise from a read error. The V call is TRBV6-5, the J call TRBJ2-7; the match to TRBD1 covers 7 bases. Per germline, CDR1 MNHEY and CDR2 SVGAGI. This CDR3 contains 15 residues. The CDR3 loop is CASSPTRFRDSPPNF. In nucleotides, the CDR3 is TGTGCCAGCAGTCCCACTAGATTCCGGGACAGCCCTCCGAACTTC.

V usage is TRBV4-2 and J usage is TRBJ2-1; 9 positions match TRBD2. The V gene's germline CDR1 is LGHNA and CDR2 YNFKEQ. Losses at the gene ends were 4 bases for V and 5 bases for J; bases not matched to a gene: 15. The CDR3 loop spans 18 amino acids. The CDR3 sequence: CASSPYWGLAGVNNEQFF. The CDR3 nucleotides read TGTGCCAGCAGCCCTTACTGGGGATTAGCGGGAGTCAACAATGAGCAGTTCTTC.

This chain joins TRBV11-2 and TRBJ2-1, with 12 bases fitting TRBD2. CDR3 size: 19 residues. V shed 2 bases and J 2 bases; nucleotides not matched to a gene: 10. Germline assignment: CDR1 SGHAT and CDR2 FQNNGV. This chain's CDR3 is CASSLYVNGLAGPYNEQFF. CDR3 nucleotides: TGTGCCAGCAGCTTATATGTAAATGGACTAGCGGGGCCCTACAATGAGCAGTTCTTC. Full variable domain (outside the CDR3, taken from reference TRBV11-2 and TRBJ2-1): EAGVAQSPRYKIIEKRQSVAFWCNPISGHATLYWYQQILGQGPKLLIQFQNNGVVDDSQLPKDRFSAERLKGVDSTLKIQPAKLEDSAVYLCASSLYVNGLAGPYNEQFFGPGTRLTVL.

The rearrangement links TRBV7-6 to TRBJ1-3; D remains unclear. CDR3 size: 15 residues. The ends were cut back, 1 base at V and 0 bases at J, with 7 bases in the middle. Per the germline V gene, CDR1 is SGHVS and CDR2 is FNYEAQ. In nucleotides, the CDR3 is TGTGCCAGCAGCTTAGGAGAAGACTCTGGAAACACCATATATTTT. Translation: CASSLGEDSGNTIYF.

This clone showed up just once. The chain recombines TRBV7-9 with TRBJ2-2, with 7 positions matching TRBD1. V lost 5 bases to trimming and J lost 5 bases; unmatched junction nucleotides: 11. CDR1 is SEHNR, CDR2 FQNEAQ, per germline (reference sequence). There are 16 residues in the CDR3. The CDR3 loop reads CASSTPEGAWTGELFF. CDR3 coding DNA: TGTGCCAGCAGCACACCAGAGGGGGCTTGGACCGGGGAGCTGTTTTTT.

This clone was seen once. V gene TRBV2 combines with J gene TRBJ2-3, with 8 positions matching TRBD2. Germline V gene sequence: CDR1 SNHLY, CDR2 FYNNEI. Trimming removed 8 bases from V and 0 bases from J; junction bases left unmatched: 4. The CDR3 length is 14 residues. CDR3 amino acids: CASPSGPSTDTQYF. CDR3 in DNA: TGTGCCAGCCCTAGCGGGCCCAGCACAGATACGCAGTATTTT.

The CDR3 protein is CASSLETSGQETQYF. The CDR3 region has the DNA TGTGCCAGCAGCTTAGAGACTAGCGGCCAAGAGACCCAGTACTTC. The chain has TRBV7-2 and TRBJ2-5; 9 nucleotides match TRBD2. Per the germline V gene, CDR1 is SGHTA and CDR2 is FQGNSA. V shed 1 base, J shed 1 base, and the junction held 1 base outside the gene matches. This CDR3 has 15 amino acids.

The chain joins TRBV9 to TRBJ1-2; no definite D call. Trimming shortened V by 4 bases and J by 4 bases, and 11 bases separated the two germline ends. Germline V lookup: CDR1 SGDLS, CDR2 YYNGEE. This CDR3 is built from 13 residues. The CDR3 sequence is CASSLTGGYGYTF. The CDR3 DNA sequence: TGTGCCAGCAGCCTAACGGGAGGCTATGGCTACACCTTC. The full variable domain, with the rest looked up from reference TRBV9 and TRBJ1-2, is DSGVTQTPKHLITATGQRVTLRCSPRSGDLSVYWYQQSLDQGLQFLIQYYNGEERAKGNILERFSAQQFPDLHSELNLSSLELGDSALYFCASSLTGGYGYTFGSGTRLTVV.